This T cell receptor (beta chain) was recovered during a study of cytomegalovirus exposure and HLA in healthy donors. This clone was recorded once. Its specificity is not known. Vbeta (60) and Jbeta (13) primers were used in the PCR. Study processing details: A follow-up analysis tallied 73 million or so unique TCR beta chains, about 10 million shared. Profiling relied on immunoSEQ multiplex PCR, and the TCRdb table lists in-frame clones only, not all of them. That table supplies the V and J calls and clone size; D and trimming were determined from the DNA. This sample has 150,000 or so clones; about 75% occur once, and the top ten carry 6.3%. CDR1 is SGHVS and CDR2 is FQNEAQ in the germline V gene. CDR3 length: 14 residues. V lost 2 bases, J lost 4 bases, and 3 bases stayed unmatched. Overall study results and limits: Most CMV-associated TCR beta chains appeared HLA-restricted in a later analysis.

Sequences were obtained from PBMCs. The receptor was isolated from a middle-aged man in good health and CMV-seropositive. The chain links TRBV7-8 to TRBJ1-1, with TRBD1 matching 8 bases. The CDR3 DNA reads as TGTGCCAGCAGCTTACAGGGGGCTAGCACTGAAGCTTTCTTT. It is translated as CASSLQGASTEAFF.